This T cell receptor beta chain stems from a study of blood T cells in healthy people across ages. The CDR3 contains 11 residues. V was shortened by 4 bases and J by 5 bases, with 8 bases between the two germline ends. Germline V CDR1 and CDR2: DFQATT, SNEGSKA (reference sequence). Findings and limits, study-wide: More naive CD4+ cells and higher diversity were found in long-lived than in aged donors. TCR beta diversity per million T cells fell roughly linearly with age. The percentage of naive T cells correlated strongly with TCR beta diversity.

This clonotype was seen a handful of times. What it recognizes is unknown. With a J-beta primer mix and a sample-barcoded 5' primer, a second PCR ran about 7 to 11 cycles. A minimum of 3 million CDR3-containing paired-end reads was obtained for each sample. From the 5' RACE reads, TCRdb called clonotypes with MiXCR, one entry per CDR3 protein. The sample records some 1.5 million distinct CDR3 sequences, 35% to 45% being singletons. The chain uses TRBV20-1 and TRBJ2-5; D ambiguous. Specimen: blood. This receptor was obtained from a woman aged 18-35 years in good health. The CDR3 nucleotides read TGCAGTGCTAATTTATTGGAGACCCAGTACTTC. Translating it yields CSANLLETQYF.